The 29 T cell receptor beta chains listed next were all sequenced from one sample in a study of regulatory T cells in long-lasting Graves disease. As for time point: persistent/refractory GD, antithyroid drugs over 5 years with positive TRAb. After RNA was extracted from PBMCs, the TCR library was made from it. To make TCR beta libraries, researchers used iRepertoire HTBI primers and Arm-PCR of CDR3 regions. From the multiplex PCR reads, TCRdb called clonotypes with MiXCR, one entry per CDR3 protein. The table has about 450,000 distinct CDR3 sequences, around 24% seen once. Specimen: peripheral blood mononuclear cells (PBMCs), collected when the disease was refractory, from a patient treated with antithyroid drugs. These receptors originate from a female donor with Graves disease.

This clonotype was picked up many times. The V gene is TRBV11-1, the J gene TRBJ2-7, with 8 bases aligning to TRBD2. V lost 5 bases to trimming and J lost 5 bases; unmatched junction nucleotides: 11. CDR3 length equals 15 residues. Per germline, CDR1 SGHAT and CDR2 FQDESV (reference sequence). CDR3 in amino acids: CASSRISGSGNEQYF. The CDR3 region has the DNA TGTGCCAGCAGCCGGATAAGCGGGAGCGGGAACGAGCAGTACTTC.

This chain links TRBV20-1 with TRBJ2-7; TRBD2 aligns across 15 bases. The CDR3 loop spans 13 amino acids. With 4 bases clipped from V and 6 bases from J, the junction kept 1 base outside the gene matches. The germline gives CDR1 DFQATT, CDR2 SNEGSKA (reference sequence). The CDR3 reads CSAKGLAGGEQYF. The CDR3, as DNA: TGCAGTGCTAAGGGACTAGCGGGAGGCGAGCAGTACTTC.

The rearrangement joins TRBV28 to TRBJ2-3; 7 bases map to TRBD2. Germline lookup yields CDR1 MDHEN and CDR2 SYDVKM. With V trimmed by 2 bases and J by 1 base, 9 bases remained unmatched. CDR3 size: 17 residues. Here the CDR3 DNA reads TGTGCCAGCAGTTTAGAGGTCGGGCTAGCGGGCACAGATACGCAGTATTTT. The encoded protein is CASSLEVGLAGTDTQYF.

The rearrangement uses TRBV6-1 and TRBJ1-1; TRBD1 is a possible D gene (6 bases). CDR3 length: 17 residues. Trimming removed 6 bases at V and 0 bases at J, with 20 bases between. Germline assignment: CDR1 MNHNS and CDR2 SASEGT. The CDR3 here is CASRKGRGGGVNTEAFF. In nucleotides, the CDR3 is TGTGCCAGCAGGAAGGGCAGGGGAGGAGGGGTGAACACTGAAGCTTTCTTT.

This clonotype was counted at least ten times. This chain connects TRBV28 to TRBJ1-2, with a possible D match to TRBD1 (6 bases). CDR1 and CDR2 from the germline V gene are MDHEN and SYDVKM. With 6 bases removed from V and 7 bases from J, the gap between germline ends came to 18 bases. This CDR3 is 14 amino acids long. The CDR3: CASSNPDRIGGYTF. In DNA form, the CDR3 reads TGTGCCAGCAGCAATCCCGACAGGATAGGTGGCTACACCTTC.

The chain joins TRBV7-3 to TRBJ2-7; 9 bases are a match to TRBD1. CDR1 is SGHTA and CDR2 is FQGTGA in the germline V gene. V dropped 5 bases and J dropped 7; count of bases not matched to a gene: 6. The CDR3 loop spans 13 amino acids. CDR3 DNA sequence: TGTGCCAGCAGCCCTGGACAGGGGCAGGAGCAGTACTTC. It yields the protein CASSPGQGQEQYF.

The rearrangement joins TRBV25-1 to TRBJ2-7; TRBD1 matches 11 bases. Germline CDR1 is MGHDK and CDR2 is SYGVNS. V shed 2 bases, J shed 0 bases, and the junction held 6 bases outside the gene matches. CDR3 length equals 17 residues. The CDR3 loop reads CASSEISGTGGSYEQYF. The CDR3 nucleotides read TGTGCCAGCAGTGAAATCTCCGGGACAGGGGGCTCCTACGAGCAGTACTTC.

This clonotype appeared a few times. The chain combines TRBV24-1 with TRBJ2-1, with TRBD2 matching 7 bases. The CDR3 consists of 16 residues. Unmatched junction bases numbered 13, after V lost 3 bases and J lost 9 bases. Germline-derived CDR1 and CDR2 are KGHDR and SFDVKD. CDR3: CATSDRSGIVFREQFF. CDR3 DNA sequence: TGTGCCACCAGTGATCGAAGCGGGATTGTCTTCCGTGAGCAGTTCTTC.

This clonotype showed up just a few times. The J gene is TRBJ2-7, the V gene TRBV7-9; D possibly corresponds to TRBD2 (6 bases). The V gene's germline CDR1 is SEHNR and CDR2 FQNEAQ (reference sequence). This CDR3 is built from 15 residues. V lost 4 bases to trimming and J lost 0 bases, with 13 bases between them. CDR3 sequence: CASSSLGGGSYEQYF. The DNA of the CDR3 is TGTGCCAGCAGCTCCCTCGGGGGAGGCTCCTACGAGCAGTACTTC. Filled out from reference TRBV7-9 and TRBJ2-7, the complete variable domain reads DTGVSQNPRHKITKRGQNVTFRCDPISEHNRLYWYRQTLGQGPEFLTYFQNEAQLEKSRLLSDRFSAERPKGSFSTLEIQRTEQGDSAMYLCASSSLGGGSYEQYFGPGTRLTVT.

This clonotype came up many times. The rearrangement joins TRBV6-2 or TRBV6-3 to TRBJ2-7; 8 nucleotides line up with TRBD2. Germline V lookup: CDR1 MNHEY, CDR2 SVGEGT. V dropped 3 bases and J dropped 7; count of bases not matched to a gene: 11. This CDR3 has 15 residues. CDR3: CASSYRLSGSSEQYF. As DNA, the CDR3 is TGTGCCAGCAGTTATAGGCTCAGCGGGAGCAGTGAGCAGTACTTC.

This clonotype was seen at least ten times. The chain uses TRBV2 and TRBJ1-2; D is unresolved. The V end lost 3 bases, the J end lost 3 bases, and 11 bases lay between the germline ends. This CDR3 comprises 14 residues. Germline V gene data show CDR1 as SNHLY and CDR2 as FYNNEI. Written as DNA, the CDR3 is TGTGCCAGCAGTGACCGTCGGGTTGACTATGGCTACACCTTC. It translates to CASSDRRVDYGYTF.

The sample holds many counts of this clonotype. This rearrangement joins TRBV5-5 to TRBJ1-2, with a possible D match to TRBD1 (5 bases). CDR1 is SGHKS and CDR2 is YYEKEE in the germline V gene (reference sequence). V dropped 2 bases and J dropped 2 bases, with 10 bases sitting between them. This CDR3 has 14 residues. CDR3 amino acids: CASSLSAGNYGYTF. CDR3 nucleotide sequence: TGTGCCAGCAGCTTAAGCGCAGGGAACTATGGCTACACCTTC.

This clonotype was observed a handful of times. The chain employs TRBV20-1 and TRBJ1-1; 9 bases agree with TRBD1. CDR1 is DFQATT, CDR2 SNEGSKA, per germline (reference sequence). V trimming: 5 bases; J trimming: 6 bases; junction bases outside the gene matches: 10. The CDR3 runs to 14 residues. The CDR3 sequence is CSAYGTGKGPEAFF. In nucleotides, the CDR3 is TGCAGTGCTTATGGGACAGGGAAGGGGCCTGAAGCTTTCTTT.

A remark on this clonotype: A much larger clone differs from this one at a single base, so this may be a read error. V is TRBV11-2 and J is TRBJ1-1; D not resolved. Germline V gives CDR1 SGHAT, CDR2 FQNNGV. This CDR3 is built from 15 residues. Trimming removed 5 bases at V and 4 bases at J, with 17 bases between. This chain's CDR3 is CASSPRTDLSTEAFF. In DNA, the CDR3 is TGTGCCAGCAGCCCCCGGACGGATCTGAGCACTGAAGCTTTCTTT.

This clonotype was recorded many times. J is TRBJ1-1 and V is TRBV6-1; TRBD1 matches at 8 bases. This CDR3 has 13 residues. V gave up 5 bases and J gave up 3 bases; unmatched junction bases: 2. CDR1 is MNHNS, CDR2 SASEGT, per germline. CDR3 loop: CASSRDRYTEAFF. CDR3 nucleotide sequence: TGTGCCAGCAGTCGGGACAGGTACACTGAAGCTTTCTTT.

This clonotype was seen only a few times. This chain links TRBV20-1 with TRBJ2-2; a possible D gene is TRBD2 (6 bases). CDR3 length: 16 residues. Germline CDR1 DFQATT, CDR2 SNEGSKA (reference sequence). Trimming took 0 bases from V and 3 from J, leaving 14 bases between them. CDR3 DNA sequence: TGCAGTGCTAGAGATATAGCGGACATCGACACCGGGGAGCTGTTTTTT. It is translated as CSARDIADIDTGELFF.

This clonotype was counted at least ten times. The chain recombines TRBV12-3 or TRBV12-4 with TRBJ2-7; D possibly matches TRBD1 or TRBD2 (5 bases each). The germline V and J ends were trimmed by 6 bases and 5 bases, with 14 bases remaining between them. The CDR3 covers 13 residues. The CDR3 spells CASSPSRDHEQYF. CDR3 DNA: TGTGCCAGCAGCCCGTCCAGGGACCACGAGCAGTACTTC.

The CDR3 is CATSGLAGGLSGELFF. The CDR3 DNA follows: TGTGCCACCAGTGGACTAGCGGGAGGTCTATCCGGGGAGCTGTTTTTT. The chain uses TRBV24-1 and TRBJ2-2; TRBD2 matches at 13 bases. Per germline, CDR1 KGHDR and CDR2 SFDVKD. With V trimmed by 5 bases and J by 6 bases, 5 bases remained unmatched. The CDR3 covers 16 residues.

This clonotype came up once. CDR3 in amino acids: CSVPGWDTQYF. CDR3 coding DNA: TGCAGCGTTCCTGGTTGGGATACGCAGTATTTT. V usage is TRBV29-1 and J usage is TRBJ2-3; D not certain. CDR1 is SQVTM and CDR2 is ANQGSEA in the germline V gene. V shed 5 bases and J shed 6 bases, with 9 bases lying between them. This CDR3 comprises 11 residues.

This clonotype has a count of ten or more. V is TRBV24-1 and J is TRBJ1-5; D is ambiguous. Looked up from germline, CDR1 is KGHDR and CDR2 is SFDVKD. Trimming stripped 4 bases from V and 3 bases from J, with 12 bases between. The CDR3 has 15 residues. The CDR3: CATSDLDTSNQPQHF. The CDR3 region has the DNA TGTGCCACCAGTGACTTAGACACCTCCAATCAGCCCCAGCATTTT.

In its sample, this clonotype was seen many times. This chain joins TRBV27 and TRBJ1-2, with D unresolved. V was cut by 3 bases and J by 2 bases, with 7 bases left in between. Germline V gene lookup returns CDR1 MNHEY and CDR2 SMNVEV (reference sequence). This CDR3 comprises 13 residues. CDR3 amino acids: CASSLRVNYGYTF. CDR3 sequence (DNA): TGTGCCAGCAGTTTGCGAGTGAACTATGGCTACACCTTC.

Concerning this clonotype itself: Possible read error: a much larger clone is one base away. This rearrangement joins TRBV5-1 to TRBJ1-1; the D gene is possibly TRBD1 (6 bases). Trimming took 3 bases from V and 1 from J, leaving 16 bases between them. The CDR3 contains 16 residues. The V gene's germline CDR1 is SGHRS and CDR2 YFSETQ. The CDR3 DNA is TGCGCCAGCAGCTCTGACTACAGGGTCGCGAACACTGAAGCTTTCTTT. Its protein product is CASSSDYRVANTEAFF.

This clonotype was seen repeatedly, ten times or more. The chain carries TRBV2 and TRBJ2-7; D not certain. V dropped 5 bases and J dropped 2 bases, with 13 bases sitting between them. The CDR3 has 14 amino acids. The germline CDR1 and CDR2 sequences are SNHLY and FYNNEI. The CDR3 region is CASSTPWTAYEQYF. CDR3 DNA: TGTGCCAGCAGTACACCTTGGACCGCCTACGAGCAGTACTTC.

The CDR3 DNA reads as TGTGCCAGTAGTGCCGGGGGGGTTATGAACACTGAAGCTTTCTTT. It encodes CASSAGGVMNTEAFF. V is TRBV19 and J is TRBJ1-1; TRBD1 might be the D (5 bases). Germline lookup yields CDR1 LNHDA and CDR2 SQIVND (reference sequence). V shed 5 bases and J shed 0 bases, with 13 bases lying between them. The CDR3 loop spans 15 amino acids.

CDR3 protein: CASSGRGSGTEAFF. In DNA, the CDR3 is TGTGCCAGCAGCGGCAGGGGCTCGGGCACTGAAGCTTTCTTT. The chain is built from TRBV9 and TRBJ1-1; a weak D match, TRBD1 (6 bases). Germline V gives CDR1 SGDLS, CDR2 YYNGEE. The CDR3 has 14 residues. V gave up 3 bases and J gave up 4 bases, with 13 bases separating them.

There are a few counts of this clonotype. The gene calls are TRBV20-1 and TRBJ1-2; D gene unclear. The CDR3 spans 16 residues. Trimming removed 2 bases from V and 4 bases from J, with 20 bases in between. CDR1 and CDR2 (germline): DFQATT, SNEGSKA (reference sequence). The CDR3 DNA reads as TGCAGTGCTAGAAGGGAACAGAGTCTCCGTAGCTATGGCTACACCTTC. Its protein is CSARREQSLRSYGYTF.

This clonotype was detected ten times or more. The chain couples TRBV7-8 to TRBJ2-2, with D possibly TRBD1 on 5 matching bases. The CDR3 extends over 18 amino acids. The V and J ends lost 3 bases and 0 bases respectively, with 17 bases between them. The germline CDR1 and CDR2 sequences are SGHVS and FQNEAQ. CDR3 amino acids: CASSFYRFPTPNTGELFF. CDR3 DNA: TGTGCCAGCAGCTTCTACAGGTTTCCGACGCCGAACACCGGGGAGCTGTTTTTT. Looking up the rest from reference TRBV7-8 and TRBJ2-2 gives the full variable domain: GAGVSQSPRYKVAKRGQDVALRCDPISGHVSLFWYQQALGQGPEFLTYFQNEAQLDKSGLPSDRFFAERPEGSVSTLKIQRTQQEDSAVYLCASSFYRFPTPNTGELFFGEGSRLTVL.

J is TRBJ1-2 and V is TRBV20-1, with unresolved D. The V end lost 3 bases, the J end lost 6 bases, and 17 bases lay between the germline ends. The CDR3 is 14 residues long. Germline CDR1 is DFQATT and CDR2 is SNEGSKA (reference sequence). In DNA form, the CDR3 reads TGCAGTGCTAGGGCGACGGTAATAGGCAATGGCTACACCTTC. This codes for CSARATVIGNGYTF.

Note on this clonotype: Given a much more abundant clone one base away, this may be a read error. This chain connects TRBV7-6 to TRBJ2-2, with TRBD1 identical over 10 bases. V shed 5 bases and J 0 bases; nucleotides not matched to a gene: 0. CDR3 length equals 15 residues. Germline V CDR1 and CDR2: SGHVS, FNYEAQ. The CDR3 DNA reads TGTGCCAGCAGCGGACAGGGGGCGAACACCGGGGAGCTGTTTTTT. Its protein is CASSGQGANTGELFF.